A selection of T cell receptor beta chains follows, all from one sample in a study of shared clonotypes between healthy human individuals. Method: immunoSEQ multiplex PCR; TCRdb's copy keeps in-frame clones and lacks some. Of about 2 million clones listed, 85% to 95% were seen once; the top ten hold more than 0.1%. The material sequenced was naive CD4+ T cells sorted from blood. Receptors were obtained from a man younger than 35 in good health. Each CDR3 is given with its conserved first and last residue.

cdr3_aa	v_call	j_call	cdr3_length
CASRDPTRETQYF	TRBV6-1	TRBJ2-5	13
CASIPGGPGEQYF	TRBV21-1	TRBJ2-7	13
CAWSLQGYEQYF	TRBV30	TRBJ2-7	12
CASSLSIGNQPQHF	TRBV28	TRBJ1-5	14
CASSDWGRETQYF	TRBV2	TRBJ2-5	13
CATTSIGDSPLHF	TRBV10-3	TRBJ1-6	13
CASSLGTPLYEQYF	TRBV7-2	TRBJ2-7	14
CASSLGRAEGEKLFF	TRBV5-6	TRBJ1-4	15
CASSLERSYGYTF	TRBV5-5	TRBJ1-2	13
CASSEADRTSYEQYF	TRBV6-1	TRBJ2-7	15
CAIFGTGAKGYTF	TRBV10-3	TRBJ1-2	13
CASRFPGQETYEQYF	TRBV28	TRBJ2-7	15
CASSPRGSGNTIYF	TRBV28	TRBJ1-3	14
CASSYSLQPYEQYF	TRBV6-5	TRBJ2-7	14
CASNTGGITDTQYF	TRBV19	TRBJ2-3	14
CASSPWDREGSSYTF	TRBV6-5	TRBJ1-2	15
CAISPRVLAGADNEQFF	TRBV10-3	TRBJ2-1	17
CASSLLGGLGYTF	TRBV27	TRBJ1-2	13
CASSGRQGNYGYTF	TRBV25-1	TRBJ1-2	14
CASRQDRGTLGNTIYF	TRBV2	TRBJ1-3	16
CASSPGTGAITDTQYF	TRBV7-3	TRBJ2-3	16
CASSFAGSLAKNIQYF	TRBV11-2	TRBJ2-4	16
CASSLTGGDTEAFF	TRBV5-4	TRBJ1-1	14
CASGRGGNTGELFF	TRBV11-3	TRBJ2-2	14
CASSLRSRGYEQYF	TRBV7-2	TRBJ2-7	14
CAWRQVSTDTQYF	TRBV30	TRBJ2-3	13
CASSLPGTGWAHYGYTF	TRBV23-1	TRBJ1-2	17
CASSLSQGMDRANVLTF	TRBV7-6	TRBJ2-6	17
CASRGQVGSPLHF	TRBV6-9	TRBJ1-6	13
CASSYSRDRDYEQYF	TRBV6-5	TRBJ2-7	15
CASSLSGGGYEQYF	TRBV27	TRBJ2-7	14
CASKTGAVEQYF	TRBV10-1	TRBJ2-7	12
CASSSGLAGGSDTQYF	TRBV7-7	TRBJ2-3	16
CASSGRWGLETQYF	TRBV6-1	TRBJ2-5	14
CASSSGTVGFYGYTF	TRBV6-6	TRBJ1-2	15
CASSPRQGRGTEAFF	TRBV7-6	TRBJ1-1	15
CASSLATLQSETQYF	TRBV7-9	TRBJ2-5	15
CASSSLGLGNNEQFF	TRBV6-5	TRBJ2-1	15
CASSPGGTSGNEQFF	TRBV7-7	TRBJ2-1	15
CASSGDGSSGNTIYF	TRBV9	TRBJ1-3	15
CASSRLSGGTPSTDTQYF	TRBV4-2	TRBJ2-3	18
CASSLEGGSGNTIYF	TRBV5-1	TRBJ1-3	15
CATSKGGLDYGYTF	TRBV27	TRBJ1-2	14
CASASGIMNEQFF	TRBV5-1	TRBJ2-1	13
CASRRRGDNYGYTF	TRBV6-5	TRBJ1-2	14
CASSWDGGTEAFF	TRBV7-2	TRBJ1-1	13
CSVDAGAAEQFF	TRBV29-1	TRBJ2-1	12
CASRRTSSRTGELFF	TRBV30	TRBJ2-2	15
CASSSGQELVQQYF	TRBV5-1	TRBJ2-7	14
CASSLRTGEVNSYEQYF	TRBV7-9	TRBJ2-7	17
CASSKGNQPQHF	TRBV19	TRBJ1-5	12
CAISGGAGELFF	TRBV10-3	TRBJ2-2	12